Listed below are T cell receptor beta chains from one sample, sequenced in a study of T cells in Graves' hyperthyroidism and ophthalmopathy. TCRdb used MiXCR to reprocess the multiplex PCR reads, holding one entry per CDR3 protein. The sample has some 580,000 distinct CDR3 sequences; about 16% are singletons. The specimen sequenced was blood. The origin of the receptors is a woman aged 35 to 49 with Graves' ophthalmopathy. The CDR3 runs from the conserved cysteine through the conserved F or W. D genes are given only for firm matches. Size tells how often a clone was seen (once, few, many) or the class of an expanded clone, and some rows leave it out.

.,TRBV6-1,TRBD1,TRBJ1-4,CASSPGTGNYNEKLFF,TGTGCCAGCAGCCCCGGGACAGGGAACTATAATGAAAAACTGTTTTTT
.,TRBV7-9,.,TRBJ1-2,CASSLGGAGINYGYTF,TGTGCCAGCAGCTTAGGCGGGGCAGGGATAAACTATGGCTACACCTTC
.,TRBV6-2/TRBV6-3,.,TRBJ1-2,CASSHDTDYGYTF,TGTGCCAGCAGTCACGATACGGACTATGGCTACACCTTC
.,TRBV7-3,.,TRBJ1-5,CASSFVGHGNQPQHF,TGTGCCAGCAGCTTCGTGGGGCATGGTAATCAGCCCCAGCATTTT
few,TRBV7-9,TRBD2,TRBJ2-2,CASSNSGGSFTGELFF,TGTGCCAGCAGCAATAGCGGGGGGTCGTTCACCGGGGAGCTGTTTTTT
.,TRBV28,TRBD1,TRBJ2-1,CASSSQGASEQFF,TGTGCCAGCAGTTCTCAGGGGGCAAGTGAGCAGTTCTTC
.,TRBV19,TRBD2,TRBJ2-3,CASSIIPGGPDTQYF,TGTGCCAGTAGTATAATTCCGGGAGGGCCAGATACGCAGTATTTT
.,TRBV18,.,TRBJ1-1,CASSPGGFTEAFF,TGTGCCAGCTCACCGGGGGGGTTTACTGAAGCTTTCTTT
few,TRBV28,TRBD1,TRBJ1-5,CASSSMDRENQPQHF,TGTGCCAGCAGTTCAATGGACAGGGAAAATCAGCCCCAGCATTTT
few,TRBV29-1,TRBD2,TRBJ2-7,CSVEEGSTSGIGEQYF,TGCAGCGTTGAAGAGGGTAGCACTAGCGGGATTGGCGAGCAGTACTTC
.,TRBV2,.,TRBJ1-3,CASSDGHSGNTIYF,TGTGCCAGCAGTGACGGGCATTCTGGAAACACCATATATTTT
.,TRBV7-9,.,TRBJ2-7,CASSGRGYHEQYF,TGTGCCAGCAGCGGCAGGGGTTACCACGAGCAGTACTTC
many,TRBV6-6,.,TRBJ1-2,CASSYSYTGNYGYTF,TGTGCCAGCAGTTACTCGTACACAGGGAACTATGGCTACACCTTC
.,TRBV15,TRBD1,TRBJ2-1,CATSRTRGQGPSSYNEQFF,TGTGCCACCAGCAGGACCCGAGGACAGGGACCGAGCTCCTACAATGAGCAGTTCTTC
.,TRBV20-1,TRBD1,TRBJ1-2,CSARDPGGQDGYTF,TGCAGTGCTAGAGATCCGGGGGGACAGGATGGCTACACCTTC
few,TRBV18,TRBD2,TRBJ2-5,CASSPGLAFEETQYF,TGTGCCAGCTCACCGGGACTAGCGTTCGAAGAGACCCAGTACTTC
.,TRBV12-3/TRBV12-4,.,TRBJ1-5,CASSFWGASNQPQHF,TGTGCCAGCAGTTTCTGGGGGGCTTCCAATCAGCCCCAGCATTTT
many,TRBV11-2,TRBD1,TRBJ2-5,CASSSTGEETQYF,TGTGCCAGCAGTTCCACAGGGGAAGAGACCCAGTACTTC
few,TRBV5-1,.,TRBJ2-7,CASSLEGRWYEQYF,TGCGCCAGCAGCTTGGAGGGCAGGTGGTACGAGCAGTACTTC
.,TRBV20-1,.,TRBJ2-2,CSARYRVAGELFF,TGCAGTGCTAGATATAGGGTGGCAGGGGAGCTGTTTTTT
few,TRBV5-6,.,TRBJ2-3,CASSLRQTSTDTQYF,TGTGCCAGCAGCTTGCGGCAAACTAGCACAGATACGCAGTATTTT